The 17 T cell receptor beta chains below were found in one sample sequenced in a study of Ad26.COV2.S vaccination and SARS-CoV-2 variants. The data were produced by immunoSEQ multiplex PCR, yet TCRdb's version contains in-frame clones alone and is incomplete. The sample lists 320,000 or so clones, approximately 87% occurring once. Treatment reported: around 19 received Ad26.COV2.S at low or high dose, single or two shots; 5 received placebo; per-sample allocation not given. The investigators took samples on day 63 after the first vaccine or placebo injection. Sequencing used peripheral blood, obtained in a trial of Ad26.COV2.S vaccine versus placebo. Receptors originate from a person between 18 and 65 years old who received the Ad26.COV2.S COVID-19 vaccine or a placebo.

Only a few counts were recorded for this clone. The chain couples TRBV19 to TRBJ1-5; 9 positions match TRBD1. The CDR3 is 17 amino acids. CDR1 and CDR2 (germline): LNHDA, SQIVND (reference sequence). V lost 9 bases and J lost 2; bases outside the gene matches: 14. This CDR3 reads CASQRTGAVLGNQPQHF. The CDR3, as DNA: TGTGCCAGCCAGAGGACAGGGGCTGTGTTAGGCAATCAGCCCCAGCATTTT.

The chain is built from TRBV7-9 and TRBJ1-1; perhaps TRBD1 as D (6 bases). Germline V gives CDR1 SEHNR, CDR2 FQNEAQ (reference sequence). The ends were cut back, 1 base at V and 3 bases at J, with 12 bases in the middle. This CDR3 comprises 15 residues. This chain's CDR3 is CASSLGGALDTEAFF. The CDR3, as DNA: TGTGCCAGCAGCTTAGGGGGGGCTTTGGACACTGAAGCTTTCTTT.

The chain is built from TRBV12-3 or TRBV12-4 and TRBJ1-2; a possible D gene is TRBD1 (5 bases). The CDR3 has 11 amino acids. Trimming removed 5 bases from V and 8 bases from J, with 9 bases in between. CDR3 sequence reads: CASSQRQGYTF. CDR3 in DNA: TGTGCCAGCAGTCAGAGACAGGGCTACACCTTC.

This sequence joins TRBV5-6 and TRBJ1-1; D gene ambiguous. The germline V gene has CDR1 SGHDT and CDR2 YYEEEE. V lost 4 bases, J lost 4 bases, and 8 bases lay in between. This CDR3 comprises 12 residues. CDR3 sequence reads: CASSTGPTEAFF. In DNA, the CDR3 is TGTGCCAGCAGCACCGGACCCACTGAAGCTTTCTTT.

This sequence joins TRBV29-1 and TRBJ2-5, with 7 bases that match TRBD2. V was clipped by 6 bases and J by 3 bases; unmatched bases: 7. The CDR3 runs to 13 residues. Germline CDR1 is SQVTM and CDR2 is ANQGSEA. This CDR3 reads CSVGGRAKETQYF. CDR3 DNA: TGCAGCGTGGGAGGGAGGGCTAAAGAGACCCAGTACTTC.

The rearrangement joins TRBV3-1 (or the pseudogene TRBV3-2) to TRBJ2-1, with D hard to call. V gave up 1 base and J gave up 6 bases, with 4 bases separating them. The CDR3 loop spans 12 amino acids. Germline-derived CDR1 and CDR2 are LGHDT and YNNKEL (reference sequence). The chain's CDR3 is CASSQVRNEQFF. CDR3 coding DNA: TGTGCCAGCAGCCAAGTCCGCAATGAGCAGTTCTTC.

The chain combines TRBV6-6 with TRBJ2-7, with a weak D call TRBD2 (6 bases). Trimming left V 7 bases short and J 3 bases short, with 16 bases between. CDR3 length equals 14 residues. Germline values: CDR1 MNHNY, CDR2 SVGAGI (reference sequence). CDR3 sequence (DNA): TGTGCCAGCACCGACCCGGGGGACCACTACGAGCAGTACGTC. It is translated as CASTDPGDHYEQYV.

The V gene is TRBV6-6, the J gene TRBJ1-3, with a weak D call TRBD1 (6 bases). The CDR3 runs 11 residues. Germline V lookup: CDR1 MNHNY, CDR2 SVGAGI (reference sequence). Trimming cost V 10 bases and J 10 bases, with 14 bases left between them. The CDR3 loop reads CATLTGLTIYF. The DNA for the CDR3 is TGTGCCACACTGACAGGCCTGACCATATATTTT.

The chain joins TRBV30 to TRBJ1-1; 7 bases map to TRBD1. This CDR3 comprises 11 residues. CDR1 is GTSNPN, CDR2 SVGIG, per germline (reference sequence). J gave up 7 bases and V 2 bases, and 1 base lay outside the gene matches. For the CDR3, the DNA is TGTGCCTGGAGTACAGGGGTTGAAGCTTTCTTT. The encoded protein is CAWSTGVEAFF.

The genes are TRBV5-6 and TRBJ1-5; D is ambiguous. CDR3 length: 13 residues. With 1 base removed from V and 7 bases from J, the gap between germline ends came to 9 bases. CDR1 SGHDT and CDR2 YYEEEE come from the germline V gene. CDR3 sequence (DNA): TGTGCCAGCAGCTTGTCGGCGGGGCAGCCCCAGCATTTT. Translating gives CASSLSAGQPQHF.

This chain uses TRBV7-9 with TRBJ1-5, with D perhaps TRBD1 (5 bases). The CDR3 length is 12 residues. The V gene's germline CDR1 is SEHNR and CDR2 FQNEAQ (reference sequence). V lost 8 bases and J lost 1, with 6 bases in between. CDR3 sequence: CASGGSNQPQHF. Here the CDR3 DNA reads TGTGCCAGCGGGGGGAGCAATCAGCCCCAGCATTTT.

The gene calls are TRBV3-1 (or the pseudogene TRBV3-2) and TRBJ2-1, with 8 bases fitting TRBD2. The V and J ends lost 0 bases and 6 bases, in that order; junction bases with no gene match: 10. The germline gives CDR1 LGHDT, CDR2 YNNKEL (reference sequence). The CDR3 has 17 residues. In nucleotides, the CDR3 is TGTGCCAGCAGCCAAGAGTTGATGGCGGGAGGCCGCAATGAGCAGTTCTTC. It yields the protein CASSQELMAGGRNEQFF.

The rearrangement joins TRBV6-5 to TRBJ2-7; the D is unclear. The CDR3 covers 14 residues. With 0 bases removed from V and 3 bases from J, the gap between germline ends came to 9 bases. Germline V gives CDR1 MNHEY, CDR2 SVGAGI. The CDR3: CASSYSGLGYEQYF. In DNA, the CDR3 is TGTGCCAGCAGTTACTCGGGGTTAGGCTACGAGCAGTACTTC.

This rearrangement joins TRBV5-4 to TRBJ1-1; D uncertain. Per the germline V gene, CDR1 is SGHNT and CDR2 is YYREEE (reference sequence). The CDR3 has 12 residues. V gave up 3 bases and J gave up 0 bases, with 3 bases separating them. Here the CDR3 DNA reads TGTGCCAGCAGCTGGGTGAACACTGAAGCTTTCTTT. Translation: CASSWVNTEAFF.

This chain uses TRBV30 with TRBJ2-5, with 11 bases aligning to TRBD2. Trimming cost V 2 bases and J 5 bases; bases outside gene matches: 4. The CDR3 spans 14 residues. Germline V CDR1 and CDR2: GTSNPN, SVGIG (reference sequence). The CDR3 here is CAWSLASGGETQYF. CDR3 in DNA: TGTGCCTGGAGTCTAGCTAGCGGGGGGGAGACCCAGTACTTC.

This chain uses TRBV10-3 with TRBJ2-2, with D perhaps matching TRBD1 or TRBD2 (5 bases each). The CDR3 totals 12 residues. Germline CDR1 ENHRY, CDR2 SYGVKD. The V gene lost 10 bases and the J gene lost 5 bases, with 11 bases spanning the gap. The CDR3 DNA is TGTGCCACCCGGGACGGAACCGGGGAGCTGTTTTTT. This sequence encodes CATRDGTGELFF.

The chain employs TRBV27 and TRBJ1-5; D possibly corresponds to TRBD1 (5 bases). This CDR3 contains 15 residues. V lost 6 bases and J lost 5, with 17 bases in between. The germline V gene has CDR1 MNHEY and CDR2 SMNVEV (reference sequence). In DNA, the CDR3 is TGTGCCAGCAGCCAGGGTTTTAGAGCGGATCAGCCCCAGCATTTT. Protein product: CASSQGFRADQPQHF.